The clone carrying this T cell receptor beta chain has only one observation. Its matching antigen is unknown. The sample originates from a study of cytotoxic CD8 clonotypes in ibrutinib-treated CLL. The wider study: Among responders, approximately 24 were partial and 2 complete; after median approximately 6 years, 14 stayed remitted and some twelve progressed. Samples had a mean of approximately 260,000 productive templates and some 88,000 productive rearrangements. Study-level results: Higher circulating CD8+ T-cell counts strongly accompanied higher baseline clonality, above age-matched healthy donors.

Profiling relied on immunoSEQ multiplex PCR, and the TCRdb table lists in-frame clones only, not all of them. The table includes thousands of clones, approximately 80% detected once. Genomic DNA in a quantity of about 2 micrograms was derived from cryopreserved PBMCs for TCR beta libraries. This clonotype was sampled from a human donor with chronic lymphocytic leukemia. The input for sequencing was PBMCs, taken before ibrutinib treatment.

Written as DNA, the CDR3 is TGTGCCAGCTCACAGGGGACTAGCGGGAGTGGGAATGAGCAGTTCTTC. Amino acids: CASSQGTSGSGNEQFF. The gene calls are TRBV18 and TRBJ2-1, with TRBD2 matching 14 bases. This CDR3 is 16 amino acids long. Germline V gene lookup returns CDR1 KGHSH and CDR2 LQKENI. V gave up 4 bases and J gave up 7 bases; unmatched junction bases: 6. The full variable domain, in which reference TRBV18 and TRBJ2-1 provide the parts outside the CDR3, is NAGVMQNPRHLVRRRGQEARLRCSPMKGHSHVYWYRQLPEEGLKFMVYLQKENIIDESGMPKERFSAEFPKEGPSILRIQQVVRGDSAAYFCASSQGTSGSGNEQFFGPGTRLTVL.